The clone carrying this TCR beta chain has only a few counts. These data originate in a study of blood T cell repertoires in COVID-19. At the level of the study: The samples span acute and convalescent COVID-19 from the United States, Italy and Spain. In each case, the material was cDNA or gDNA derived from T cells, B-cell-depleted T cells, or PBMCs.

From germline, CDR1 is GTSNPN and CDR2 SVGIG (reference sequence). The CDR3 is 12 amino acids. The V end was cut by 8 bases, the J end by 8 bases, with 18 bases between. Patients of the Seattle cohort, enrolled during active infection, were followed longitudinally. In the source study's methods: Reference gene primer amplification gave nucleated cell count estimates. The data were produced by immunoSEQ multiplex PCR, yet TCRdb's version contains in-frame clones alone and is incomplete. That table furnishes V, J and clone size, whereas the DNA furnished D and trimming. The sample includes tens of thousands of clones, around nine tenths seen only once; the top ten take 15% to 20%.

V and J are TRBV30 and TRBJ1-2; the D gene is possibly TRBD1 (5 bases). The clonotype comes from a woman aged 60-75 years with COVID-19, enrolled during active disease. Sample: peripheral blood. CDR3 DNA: TGTGCCGGGAAGGGGCGTGCTGACGGCTACACCTTC. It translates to CAGKGRADGYTF.